What follows are 26 T cell receptor beta chains derived from one specimen sequenced in a study of blood T cell repertoires in COVID-19. This table comes from immunoSEQ multiplex PCR, and its TCRdb copy is limited to in-frame clones, with some not included. The repertoire holds some 280,000 clones, with just over 85% as singletons. The sequencing sample was made of peripheral blood. The origin of the receptors is a woman aged 25 to 39 with active or convalescent COVID-19.

CDR3 sequence (DNA): TGTGCCAGTAGTATACAACAGGGTGGAAACACCATATATTTT. It yields the protein CASSIQQGGNTIYF. The chain employs TRBV19 and TRBJ1-3; D perhaps matches TRBD1 (6 bases). Germline V gene data show CDR1 as LNHDA and CDR2 as SQIVND (reference sequence). V was pared by 2 bases and J by 3 bases, with 8 bases between. The CDR3 is made up of 14 amino acids.

In regard to this clone: Because the CDR3's place on the DNA is in doubt, the DNA is left out and the CDR3 is given as listed by TCRdb. This chain uses TRBV7-9 with TRBJ2-2; the table assigns TRBD1, which was not confirmed against the DNA. The CDR3 is 14 amino acids long, termini counted. The germline CDR1 and CDR2 sequences are SEHNR and FQNEAQ (reference sequence). The CDR3 is CASSPYTLDKELFF.

V usage is TRBV7-3 and J usage is TRBJ2-1; D remains ambiguous. V lost 4 bases and J lost 3, with 4 bases in between. The CDR3 totals 12 residues. The germline V gene has CDR1 SGHTA and CDR2 FQGTGA. The CDR3 loop is CASSSRYNEQFF. The CDR3 coding sequence is TGTGCCAGCAGCTCCCGCTACAATGAGCAGTTCTTC.

This chain connects TRBV6-5 to TRBJ1-1; D is unresolved. The V end lost 6 bases, the J end lost 4 bases, and 15 bases lay between the germline ends. Germline assignment: CDR1 MNHEY and CDR2 SVGAGI. CDR3 length: 14 residues. The CDR3 protein is CASRGAGGFTEAFF. In DNA, the CDR3 is TGTGCCAGCAGGGGTGCGGGCGGGTTCACTGAAGCTTTCTTT.

The rearrangement uses TRBV19 and TRBJ2-7; 10 bases line up with TRBD1. Germline values: CDR1 LNHDA, CDR2 SQIVND (reference sequence). Unmatched junction bases numbered 9, after V lost 6 bases and J lost 1 base. CDR3 length equals 16 residues. CDR3 amino acids: CASRSTGTGASYEQYF. The CDR3 DNA sequence: TGTGCCAGTAGGAGTACCGGGACAGGGGCTTCCTACGAGCAGTACTTC.

This clone was picked up a small number of times. V and J are TRBV29-1 and TRBJ1-2, with TRBD1 as a possible D gene (6 bases). Between the trimmed V and J ends, which lost 2 bases and 5 bases, there was a span of 15 bases. The CDR3 sequence is 14 residues long. Germline CDR1 SQVTM, CDR2 ANQGSEA. The CDR3 reads CSVEKGVEGYGYTF. The CDR3 nucleotides read TGCAGCGTTGAAAAGGGGGTTGAGGGATATGGCTACACCTTC.

The rearrangement joins TRBV29-1 to TRBJ2-5; 10 nucleotides agree with TRBD1. The germline gives CDR1 SQVTM, CDR2 ANQGSEA. The CDR3 runs to 15 residues. V gave up 0 bases and J gave up 5 bases; unmatched junction bases: 6. The CDR3 reads CSVEDPGQGRETQYF. DNA for the CDR3: TGCAGCGTTGAAGATCCGGGACAGGGGAGGGAGACCCAGTACTTC.

The chain recombines TRBV10-1 with TRBJ1-1; TRBD1 agrees at 9 bases. The CDR3 spans 13 residues. The germline gives CDR1 WNHNN, CDR2 SYGVQD (reference sequence). V was clipped by 6 bases and J by 11 bases; unmatched bases: 10. For the CDR3, the DNA is TGCGCCAGCAGCTCGGGACAGGGATCTACGGCTTTCTTT. Its protein is CASSSGQGSTAFF.

The rearrangement joins TRBV30 to TRBJ1-2; 7 bases agree with TRBD1. The CDR3 totals 14 residues. V shed 0 bases, J shed 8 bases, and the junction held 9 bases outside the gene matches. Germline V CDR1 and CDR2: GTSNPN, SVGIG (reference sequence). The CDR3 DNA reads TGTGCCTGGAGTGTAGGCAGGGGGGCGAGGGGCTACACCTTC. Translated: CAWSVGRGARGYTF.

In nucleotides, the CDR3 is TGCGCCAGCAGCCAAGATCCCCCAGCGGGGGGGTACTCCGGGGAGCTGTTTTTT. Its protein product is CASSQDPPAGGYSGELFF. V usage is TRBV4-3 and J usage is TRBJ2-2, with 10 bases lining up with TRBD2. This CDR3 contains 18 residues. The V gene end was trimmed by 0 bases and the J gene end by 6 bases; junction bases not matched to a gene: 10. CDR1 is LGHNA and CDR2 is YSLEER in the germline V gene.

The rearrangement links TRBV2 to TRBJ2-3, with 11 bases identical to TRBD2. V shed 6 bases and J 3 bases; nucleotides not matched to a gene: 5. Germline assignment: CDR1 SNHLY and CDR2 FYNNEI. This CDR3 has 15 residues. The CDR3 sequence is CASRETSGVTDTQYF. The CDR3 DNA follows: TGTGCCAGCAGGGAGACTAGCGGGGTAACAGATACGCAGTATTTT.

V and J are TRBV12-3 or TRBV12-4 and TRBJ1-2, with 9 bases identical to TRBD1. The CDR3 totals 13 residues. V lost 5 bases, J lost 8 bases, and 6 bases stayed unmatched. For the CDR3, the DNA is TGTGCCAGCAGTCGGGACAGGGCGGGGGGCTACACCTTC. This sequence encodes CASSRDRAGGYTF.

This clone was found once. This chain uses TRBV7-3 with TRBJ2-3, with 9 bases fitting TRBD2. Germline lookup yields CDR1 SGHTA and CDR2 FQGTGA. The trim removed 5 bases at V and 7 bases at J, leaving 10 bases unmatched. The CDR3 covers 15 residues. CDR3 coding DNA: TGTGCCAGCAGCCCTCTGGCGGGGGGGGCCCATACGCAGTATTTT. Encoded protein: CASSPLAGGAHTQYF.

The rearrangement joins TRBV12-5 to TRBJ1-2; weak D call: TRBD1 (6 bases). The V gene's germline CDR1 is LGHNT and CDR2 FRNRAP. CDR3 length equals 14 residues. V lost 7 bases and J 0 bases, leaving 12 bases between the germline ends. For the CDR3, the DNA is TGTGCTAGTGCCCCGGACAGATCTAACTATGGCTACACCTTC. Its translation: CASAPDRSNYGYTF.

This chain links TRBV6-5 with TRBJ1-1; the match to TRBD1 covers 7 bases. Per the germline V gene, CDR1 is MNHEY and CDR2 is SVGAGI. The CDR3 loop spans 15 amino acids. The V and J ends lost 1 base and 2 bases, in that order; junction bases with no gene match: 4. In DNA form, the CDR3 reads TGTGCCAGCAGTTACTTGGCAGGGGGTAACACTGAAGCTTTCTTT. Its protein product is CASSYLAGGNTEAFF.

The chain employs TRBV7-9 and TRBJ2-3; D is possibly TRBD2 (7 bases). Germline V lookup: CDR1 SEHNR, CDR2 FQNEAQ (reference sequence). This CDR3 spans 15 amino acids. V was clipped by 3 bases and J by 5 bases, with 15 bases between them. CDR3 nucleotide sequence: TGTGCCAGCAGCTTCGGCGGGGGCCGGGGAGATACGCAGTATTTT. Translation: CASSFGGGRGDTQYF.

As regards this clone: One end of the junction does not line up with germline, which may come from a read error. The chain has TRBV7-7 and TRBJ2-1; TRBD2 matches 9 bases. This CDR3 region has 16 residues. In germline, CDR1 is SSHAT, CDR2 FNYEAQ (reference sequence). As DNA, the CDR3 is TGTGCTAGCAGCCGTACATGGACTAGCGAGTCCAATGAGCAGTTCTTC. As protein: CASSRTWTSESNEQFF.

The chain recombines TRBV3-1 (or the pseudogene TRBV3-2) with TRBJ2-3; D ambiguous. This CDR3 spans 12 amino acids. V was trimmed by 4 bases and J by 2 bases, leaving 4 bases between them. From germline, CDR1 is LGHDT and CDR2 YNNKEL (reference sequence). CDR3 bases: TGTGCCAGCAGCCGTTACACAGATACGCAGTATTTT. Translating gives CASSRYTDTQYF.

The chain employs TRBV4-2 and TRBJ1-2; 7 bases are shared with TRBD1. CDR3 length: 18 amino acids. Losses at the gene ends were 2 bases for V and 6 bases for J; bases not matched to a gene: 18. Germline V CDR1 and CDR2: LGHNA, YNFKEQ. The CDR3 coding sequence is TGTGCCAGCAGCCAAAGGGGCCCAATGCAGGGGGGAAGAGATGGCTACACCTTC. Residues: CASSQRGPMQGGRDGYTF.

This rearrangement joins TRBV7-9 to TRBJ1-1; 8 bases are shared with TRBD1. The CDR3 covers 15 residues. CDR1 is SEHNR, CDR2 FQNEAQ, per germline (reference sequence). Trimming took 1 base from V and 4 from J; bases not matched to a gene: 5. The DNA of the CDR3 is TGTGCCAGCAGCTTAGTACAGGGGGTGGCCACTGAAGCTTTCTTT. Its translation: CASSLVQGVATEAFF.

This rearrangement joins TRBV5-1 to TRBJ1-2; D not certain. Looked up from germline, CDR1 is SGHRS and CDR2 is YFSETQ. This CDR3 is built from 13 residues. V was cut by 2 bases and J by 10 bases, with 15 bases left in between. CDR3 nucleotides: TGCGCCAGCAGCTTAGCCCCAGACTGGGTCTACACCTTC. It yields the protein CASSLAPDWVYTF.

The chain combines TRBV3-1 (or the pseudogene TRBV3-2) with TRBJ2-5; the D is unclear. CDR1 is LGHDT and CDR2 is YNNKEL in the germline V gene (reference sequence). The CDR3 contains 13 residues. Trimming cost V 2 bases and J 3 bases, with 7 bases left between them. CDR3 sequence reads: CASSQRRKETQYF. Here the CDR3 DNA reads TGTGCCAGCAGCCAACGGCGGAAAGAGACCCAGTACTTC.

This chain links TRBV28 with TRBJ1-4, with D perhaps matching TRBD1 (5 bases). The V gene lost 5 bases and the J gene lost 3 bases, with 13 bases spanning the gap. Looked up from germline, CDR1 is MDHEN and CDR2 is SYDVKM. The CDR3 has 15 residues. The CDR3 sequence is CASSPQGRANEKLFF. The CDR3 coding sequence is TGTGCCAGCAGTCCCCAGGGCCGGGCTAATGAAAAACTGTTTTTT.

This rearrangement joins TRBV5-5 to TRBJ1-5; 7 positions agree with TRBD1. Losses at the gene ends were 4 bases for V and 0 bases for J; bases not matched to a gene: 7. The length of the CDR3 is 16 residues. Per germline, CDR1 SGHKS and CDR2 YYEKEE (reference sequence). As DNA, the CDR3 is TGTGCCAGCAGCGGAGACAGGGAACATAGCAATCAGCCCCAGCATTTT. Its protein is CASSGDREHSNQPQHF.

The chain joins TRBV7-2 to TRBJ1-5; D is possibly TRBD1 (5 bases). V was pared by 5 bases and J by 5 bases, with 10 bases between. This CDR3 has 13 residues. In germline, CDR1 is SGHTA, CDR2 FQGNSA. This chain's CDR3 is CASSPRGDQPQHF. CDR3 bases: TGTGCCAGCAGCCCCCGGGGGGATCAGCCCCAGCATTTT.

The chain combines TRBV18 with TRBJ1-5; the match to TRBD1 covers 7 bases. With 5 bases clipped from V and 4 bases from J, the junction kept 11 bases outside the gene matches. This CDR3 region has 16 residues. Germline V CDR1 and CDR2: KGHSH, LQKENI. DNA for the CDR3: TGTGCCAGCTCATCCCGACAGGGCGGGCCTAATCAGCCCCAGCATTTT. Translating gives CASSSRQGGPNQPQHF.